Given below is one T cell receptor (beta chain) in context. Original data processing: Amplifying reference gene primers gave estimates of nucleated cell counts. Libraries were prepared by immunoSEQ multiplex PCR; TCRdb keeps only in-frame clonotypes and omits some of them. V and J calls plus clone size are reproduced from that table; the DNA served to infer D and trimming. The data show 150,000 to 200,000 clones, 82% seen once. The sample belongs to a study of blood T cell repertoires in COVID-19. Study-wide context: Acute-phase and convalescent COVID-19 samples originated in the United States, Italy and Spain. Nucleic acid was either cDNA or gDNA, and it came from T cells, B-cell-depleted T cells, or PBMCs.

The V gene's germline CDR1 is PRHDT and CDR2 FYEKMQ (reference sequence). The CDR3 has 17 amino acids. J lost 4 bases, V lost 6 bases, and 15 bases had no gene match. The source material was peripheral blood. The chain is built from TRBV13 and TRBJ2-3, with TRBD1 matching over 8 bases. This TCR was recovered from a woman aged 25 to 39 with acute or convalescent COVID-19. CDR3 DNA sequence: TGTGCCAGCAGTATAAGACCCGGATTACAGGGGGCAGATACGCAGTATTTT. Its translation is CASSIRPGLQGADTQYF.